This is a list of T cell receptor beta chains from one sample in a study of T cell changes during pregnancy in multiple sclerosis. TCRdb keeps only in-frame clones here, not all; method: immunoSEQ multiplex PCR. Of about 80,000 clones listed, approximately 90% are singletons. The sample was peripheral blood, taken before pregnancy. The source is a female donor with multiple sclerosis, enrolled in a pregnancy study. CDR3s include the opening cysteine and the closing phenylalanine or tryptophan. D genes are given only for firm matches. Size is stated for part of the rows, as once, few or many counts, or as a class when the clone is expanded.

TRBV9	TRBJ1-3	-	-	TGTGCCAGCAGCCCGCAGGGCTTGTCTGGAAACACCATATATTTT	CASSPQGLSGNTIYF
TRBV6-1	TRBJ1-6	TRBD1	-	TGTGCCAGCAGTAAAACAGGACAGGGTAACTCACCCCTCCACTTT	CASSKTGQGNSPLHF
TRBV9	TRBJ1-1	-	-	TGTGCCAGCAGCGTACAGGGTTTCACTGAAGCTTTCTTT	CASSVQGFTEAFF
TRBV5-1	TRBJ2-2	TRBD2	once	TGCGCCAGCAGCTTGGCTCGAGCGGGGGTTGACACCGGGGAGCTGTTTTTT	CASSLARAGVDTGELFF
TRBV2	TRBJ1-5	-	-	TGTGCCAGCAGTGATGTCGGCAATCAGCCCCAGCATTTT	CASSDVGNQPQHF
TRBV2	TRBJ2-2	-	-	TGTGCCAGCACAGAGGCTCTCTCCCACACCGGGGAGCTGTTTTTT	CASTEALSHTGELFF
TRBV11-3	TRBJ2-2	-	-	TGTGCCAGCAGTTCCGGGGTAGCCGGGGAGCTGTTTTTT	CASSSGVAGELFF
TRBV23-1	TRBJ1-1	-	-	TGCGCCATACTTATGAACACTGAAGCTTTCTTT	CAILMNTEAFF
TRBV5-6	TRBJ1-1	TRBD1	-	TGTGCCAGCAGCTTGGATACAGGGGCGAGTTACACTGAAGCTTTCTTT	CASSLDTGASYTEAFF
TRBV29-1	TRBJ2-1	TRBD2	-	TGCAGCTACCGAAGCGGGGGCCCCTACAATGAGCAGTTCTTC	CSYRSGGPYNEQFF
TRBV6-5	TRBJ2-7	-	-	TGTGCCAGCAGTTACGCCTCCCTGGCTTCCTACGAGCAGTACTTC	CASSYASLASYEQYF
TRBV5-1	TRBJ2-3	TRBD1	once	TGCGCCAGCAGCTTGGCCACAGGGGGGATAGATACGCAGTATTTT	CASSLATGGIDTQYF
TRBV29-1	TRBJ1-1	-	few	TGCAGCGTTGACCGCACACAGGCCACTGAAGCTTTCTTT	CSVDRTQATEAFF
TRBV7-9	TRBJ1-5	-	-	TGTGCCAGCAGCTTAGTAGGGGATCAGCCCCAGCATTTT	CASSLVGDQPQHF
TRBV6-1	TRBJ1-2	-	-	TGTGCCAGCAGTGAAGCGAGGTTCCATGGCTACACCTTC	CASSEARFHGYTF
TRBV2	TRBJ2-1	TRBD1	-	TGTGCCAGCAGTGAGGGACAGGGTAACTACAATGAGCAGTTCTTC	CASSEGQGNYNEQFF
TRBV7-3	TRBJ1-2	-	-	TGTGCCAGCAGCTCACAGGGCGTCTATGGCTACACCTTC	CASSSQGVYGYTF
TRBV9	TRBJ2-2	-	few	TGTGCCAGCAGCGGGCCCCCCGGGGAGCTGTTTTTT	CASSGPPGELFF
TRBV18	TRBJ1-3	TRBD1	-	TGTGCCAGCTCACCCGCCGGGACAGGGGGAAACACCATATATTTT	CASSPAGTGGNTIYF
TRBV6-5	TRBJ2-5	-	-	TGTGCCAGCAGTTACGGGTCGACAGAGAGGGAGACCCAGTACTTC	CASSYGSTERETQYF
TRBV19	TRBJ1-1	TRBD1	-	TGTGCCAGTAAGGAGGACAGGGTGGCAGCTGAAGCTTTCTTT	CASKEDRVAAEAFF
TRBV5-6	TRBJ2-5	-	-	TGTGCCAGCAGCAGAGCCGGGACTGGCCCGTTTGAGACCCAGTACTTC	CASSRAGTGPFETQYF
TRBV9	TRBJ1-4	TRBD1	-	TGTGCCAGCAGCGTAGCGGCAGGGGGCGGGGTGGAAAAACTGTTTTTT	CASSVAAGGGVEKLFF
TRBV30	TRBJ1-5	-	-	TGTGCCTGGAACGGGGGTGGCAATCAGCCCCAGCATTTT	CAWNGGGNQPQHF
TRBV7-3	TRBJ2-3	-	-	TGTGCCAGCAGCTTAGGGGGGGCCACAGATACGCAGTATTTT	CASSLGGATDTQYF
TRBV14	TRBJ2-1	-	-	TGTGCCAGCAGCCAGGGGGCGATTTACAATGAGCAGTTCTTC	CASSQGAIYNEQFF
TRBV19	TRBJ2-3	TRBD2	-	TGTGCCAGTAGTATAGTCAGCGGGGCAAGCACAGATACGCAGTATTTT	CASSIVSGASTDTQYF
TRBV11-1	TRBJ2-4	-	-	TGTGCCAGCAGCTCCCCCGGGGCCAAAAACATTCAGTACTTC	CASSSPGAKNIQYF
TRBV19	TRBJ1-1	-	-	TGTGCCAGTAGTATGAAACAGGAAGCTTTCTTT	CASSMKQEAFF
TRBV27	TRBJ2-7	TRBD1	-	TGTGCCAGCAGCCTTACAGGGGGCCGTGGGGGGGAGCAGTACTTC	CASSLTGGRGGEQYF
TRBV4-2	TRBJ1-5	-	few	TGTGCCAGCAGCTCCGGGAGCAATCAGCCCCAGCATTTT	CASSSGSNQPQHF
TRBV7-2	TRBJ2-1	TRBD2	-	TGTGCCAGCAGCTTAGATTTGCTAGCGGGGGGGTATAACAATGAGCAGTTCTTC	CASSLDLLAGGYNNEQFF
TRBV4-1	TRBJ1-6	TRBD1	few	TGCGCCAGCAGCCAAGAGACAGGGATGAATTCACCCCTCCACTTT	CASSQETGMNSPLHF
TRBV19	TRBJ2-5	-	-	TGTGCCAGTAGTATAGGTTTGGGGACATTCCAAGAGACCCAGTACTTC	CASSIGLGTFQETQYF
TRBV19	TRBJ1-5	TRBD1	once	TGTGCCAGTAGAATTAGTATTGGATGGGACAGGGCTTCTCAGCCCCAGCATTTT	CASRISIGWDRASQPQHF
TRBV7-9	TRBJ1-1	-	many	TGTGCCAGCAGCGCCGGGTCCCCCCAGCAGGCTTTCTTT	CASSAGSPQQAFF
TRBV13	TRBJ2-7	TRBD1	-	TGTGCCAGCAGCGCCCGGGACAGGGGCGTGGAGCAGTACTTC	CASSARDRGVEQYF
TRBV10-3	TRBJ2-7	-	-	TGTGTGTGTGCGAGTAACCCCACTTACGAGCAGTACTTC	CVCASNPTYEQYF
TRBV29-1	TRBJ2-1	-	-	TGCAGCGTTGAAGTTGGGCCGGGGGTAGGCAATGAGCAGTTCTTC	CSVEVGPGVGNEQFF
TRBV5-8	TRBJ2-7	-	-	TGTGCCAGCAGCTTGGGTGGGGCTCCCTCGGACGAGCAGTACTTC	CASSLGGAPSDEQYF
TRBV4-1	TRBJ1-3	-	-	TGCGCCAGCAGCCGTCTGGGCGGAAACACCATATATTTT	CASSRLGGNTIYF
TRBV5-1	TRBJ2-3	TRBD2	once	TGCGCCAGCAGCTTGGCCACTAGCGGGGGGGCCCCAGATACGCAGTATTTT	CASSLATSGGAPDTQYF
TRBV7-3	TRBJ2-5	TRBD2	-	TGTGCCAGCAGCTTATACGCGGGGGGCCTCCAAGAGACCCAGTACTTC	CASSLYAGGLQETQYF
TRBV4-1	TRBJ2-7	-	-	TGCGCCAGCAGCCAAGTTCGGAGCTCCTACGAGCAGTACTTC	CASSQVRSSYEQYF
TRBV4-1	TRBJ2-5	-	-	TGCGCCAGCAGCCAAGTCTGGAAGGGGCGGGAGACCCAGTACTTC	CASSQVWKGRETQYF
TRBV5-1	TRBJ2-1	TRBD2	-	TGCGCCAGCAGCTTCCTTCTAGCGGGGGGTTCCTACTCCTACAATGAGCAGTTCTTC	CASSFLLAGGSYSYNEQFF
TRBV6-1	TRBJ2-1	TRBD1	-	TGTGCCAGCAGGGGACAGGGGGATAATGAGCAGTTCTTC	CASRGQGDNEQFF
TRBV7-2	TRBJ2-5	TRBD1	once	TGTGCCAGCAGCTCCGACAGGGGAGAGACCCAGTACTTC	CASSSDRGETQYF
TRBV13	TRBJ1-2	-	-	TGTGCCAGCAGCCTTGACGGTGTAGCTGGCTACACCTTC	CASSLDGVAGYTF
TRBV2	TRBJ1-4	-	-	TGTGCCAGCAGTGTTAGAGGTGAAAAACTGTTTTTT	CASSVRGEKLFF
TRBV4-1	TRBJ2-7	-	-	TGCGCCAGCAGCCAAGAGAGCTCCTACGAGCAGTACTTC	CASSQESSYEQYF
TRBV5-1	TRBJ1-1	-	-	TGCGCCAGCACCACCCAGGGAGGGAACACTGAAGCTTTCTTT	CASTTQGGNTEAFF
TRBV13	TRBJ1-5	-	-	TGTGCCAGCAGCTCCCGGTCTGATCAGCCCCAGCATTTT	CASSSRSDQPQHF
TRBV10-3	TRBJ2-7	-	-	TGTGCCATCAGTGAGCCGGGCCTGGGGGCCCACGAGCAGTACTTC	CAISEPGLGAHEQYF
TRBV18	TRBJ2-7	-	once	TGTGCCAGCTCACTCCGTACAGGGTCAAACTACGAGCAGTACTTC	CASSLRTGSNYEQYF
TRBV9	TRBJ1-3	-	-	TGTGCCAGCAGCGTAGGGAGTTACTCTGGAAACACCATATATTTT	CASSVGSYSGNTIYF
TRBV6-1	TRBJ2-7	TRBD1	-	TGTGCCAGCAGTGATGCAGGGGGTGCGCCCTACGAGCAGTACTTC	CASSDAGGAPYEQYF
TRBV6-6	TRBJ2-3	-	-	TGTGCCAGCAGTTACCGTACAGATACGCAGTATTTT	CASSYRTDTQYF